This T cell receptor (beta chain) stems from a study of CD8+CD57+ T cells in acquired aplastic anemia. At the level of the study: The average for DNA from sorted CD4+ and CD8+ cells was about 3.3 ug. Broader study findings: Between the patient and control groups, CD8+ Simpson's diversity did not differ significantly. It was found that twenty-nine CD8+ CDR3 sequences were shared between patients and controls.

To note about this clonotype: Its antigen is not identified.

Investigators profiled TCR beta VDJ and CDR3 from genomic DNA template. TCRdb processed the reads anew with MiXCR; each CDR3 protein has one entry. Here the sample spans some 170,000 distinct CDR3 sequences, about 60% being singletons. The germline V and J ends were trimmed by 3 bases and 5 bases, with 13 bases remaining between them. The CDR3 loop spans 14 amino acids. CDR1 and CDR2 (germline): SEHNR, FQNEAQ (reference sequence). For sequencing, patients were chosen who had shown expansion of CD8+CD57+ cells by flow cytometry. Patients were untreated when blood was sampled. This TCR was recovered from a human donor with aplastic anemia. Sequencing input: sorted CD4+, CD8+, or CD8+CD57+ T cells (not recorded which) from PBMCs. The rearrangement uses TRBV7-9 and TRBJ2-5; TRBD2 might be the D (7 bases). CDR3 sequence reads: CASSFPGGGETQYF. DNA for the CDR3: TGTGCCAGCAGCTTCCCGGGGGGCGGGGAGACCCAGTACTTC.